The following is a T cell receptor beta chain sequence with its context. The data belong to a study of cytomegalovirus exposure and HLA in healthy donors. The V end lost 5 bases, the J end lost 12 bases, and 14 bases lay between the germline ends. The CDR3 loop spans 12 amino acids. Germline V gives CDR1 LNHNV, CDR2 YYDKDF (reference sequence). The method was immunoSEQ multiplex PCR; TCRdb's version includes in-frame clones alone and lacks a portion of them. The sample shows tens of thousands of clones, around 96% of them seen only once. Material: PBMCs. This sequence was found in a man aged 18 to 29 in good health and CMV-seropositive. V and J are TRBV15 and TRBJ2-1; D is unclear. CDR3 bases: TGTGCCACCAGCCCCGCAGGTATGGGGCAGTTCTTC. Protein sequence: CATSPAGMGQFF.